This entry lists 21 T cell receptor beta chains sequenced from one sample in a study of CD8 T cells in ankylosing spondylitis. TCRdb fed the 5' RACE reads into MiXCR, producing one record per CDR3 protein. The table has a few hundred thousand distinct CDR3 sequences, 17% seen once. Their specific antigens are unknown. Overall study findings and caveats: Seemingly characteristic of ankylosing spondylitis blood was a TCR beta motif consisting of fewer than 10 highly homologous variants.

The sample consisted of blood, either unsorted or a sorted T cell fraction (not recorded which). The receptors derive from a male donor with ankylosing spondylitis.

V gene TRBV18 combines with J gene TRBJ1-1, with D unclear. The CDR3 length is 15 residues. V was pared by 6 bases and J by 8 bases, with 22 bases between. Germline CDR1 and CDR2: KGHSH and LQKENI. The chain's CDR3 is CASSLTGMTVGEAFF. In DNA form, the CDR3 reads TGTGCCAGCTCCCTAACCGGCATGACGGTGGGGGAAGCTTTCTTT.

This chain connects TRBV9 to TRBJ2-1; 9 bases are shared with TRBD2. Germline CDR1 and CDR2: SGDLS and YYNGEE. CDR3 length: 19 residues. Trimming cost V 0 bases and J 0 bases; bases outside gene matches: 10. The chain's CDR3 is CASSVGSSGDLSSYNEQFF. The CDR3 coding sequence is TGTGCCAGCAGCGTAGGTTCTAGCGGGGACCTGAGCTCCTACAATGAGCAGTTCTTC.

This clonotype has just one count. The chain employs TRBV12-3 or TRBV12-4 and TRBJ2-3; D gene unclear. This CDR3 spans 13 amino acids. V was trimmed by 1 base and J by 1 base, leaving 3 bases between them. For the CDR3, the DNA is TGTGCCAGCAGTTTAGTCCGCACAGATACGCAGTATTTT. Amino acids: CASSLVRTDTQYF.

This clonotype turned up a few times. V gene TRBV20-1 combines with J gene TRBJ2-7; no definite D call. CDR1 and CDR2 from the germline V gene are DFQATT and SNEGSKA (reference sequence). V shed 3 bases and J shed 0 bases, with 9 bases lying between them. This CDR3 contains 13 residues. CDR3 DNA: TGCAGTGCTAGGGCGGAAGACTCCTACGAGCAGTACTTC. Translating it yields CSARAEDSYEQYF.

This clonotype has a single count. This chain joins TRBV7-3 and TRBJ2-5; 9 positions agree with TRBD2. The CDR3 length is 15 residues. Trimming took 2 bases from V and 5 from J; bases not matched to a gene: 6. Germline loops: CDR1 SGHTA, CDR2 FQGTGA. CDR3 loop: CASSLGREGPETQYF. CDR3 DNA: TGTGCCAGCAGCTTAGGGCGGGAGGGCCCCGAGACCCAGTACTTC.

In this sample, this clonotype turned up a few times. CDR3 residues: CASSLGHRDMDTQYF. The CDR3 coding sequence is TGTGCCAGCAGCTTGGGCCACCGGGACATGGATACGCAGTATTTT. The chain has TRBV5-5 and TRBJ2-3, with D tentatively TRBD1 (6 bases). Germline assignment: CDR1 SGHKS and CDR2 YYEKEE (reference sequence). This CDR3 region has 15 residues. Trimming cost V 0 bases and J 6 bases, with 14 bases left between them.

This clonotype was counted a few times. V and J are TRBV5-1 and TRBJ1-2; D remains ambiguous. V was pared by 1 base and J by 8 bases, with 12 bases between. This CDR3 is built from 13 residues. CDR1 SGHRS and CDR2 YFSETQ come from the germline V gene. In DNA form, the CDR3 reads TGCGCCAGCAGCTTGTCAGACTCTACGGGCTACACCTTC. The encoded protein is CASSLSDSTGYTF. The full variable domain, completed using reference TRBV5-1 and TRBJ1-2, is KAGVTQTPRYLIKTRGQQVTLSCSPISGHRSVSWYQQTPGQGLQFLFEYFSETQRNKGNFPGRFSGRQFSNSRSEMNVSTLELGDSALYLCASSLSDSTGYTFGSGTRLTVV.

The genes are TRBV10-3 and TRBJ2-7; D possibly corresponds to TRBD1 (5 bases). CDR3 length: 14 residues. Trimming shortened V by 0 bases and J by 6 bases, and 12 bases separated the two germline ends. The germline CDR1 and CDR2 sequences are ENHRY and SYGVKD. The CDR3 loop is CAISESWGPSEQYF. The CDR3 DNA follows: TGTGCCATCAGTGAGTCTTGGGGCCCCTCCGAGCAGTACTTC.

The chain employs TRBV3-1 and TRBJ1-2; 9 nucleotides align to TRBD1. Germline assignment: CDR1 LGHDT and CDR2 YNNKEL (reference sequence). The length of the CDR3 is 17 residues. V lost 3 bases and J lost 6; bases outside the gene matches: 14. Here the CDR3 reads CASSQGRDRVSTNGYTF. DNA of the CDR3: TGTGCCAGCAGCCAGGGCAGGGACAGGGTTTCTACGAATGGCTACACCTTC.

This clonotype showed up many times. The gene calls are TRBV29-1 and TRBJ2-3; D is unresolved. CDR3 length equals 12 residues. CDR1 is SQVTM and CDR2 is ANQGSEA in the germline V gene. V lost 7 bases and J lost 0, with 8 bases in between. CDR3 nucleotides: TGCAGCGGGCGCTGGAGCACAGATACGCAGTATTTT. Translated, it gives CSGRWSTDTQYF.

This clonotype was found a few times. This CDR3 reads CASSSPGGKEAFF. The CDR3 DNA follows: TGTGCCAGCAGTTCCCCAGGGGGCAAGGAAGCTTTCTTT. This sequence joins TRBV6-5 and TRBJ1-1, with 8 bases aligning to TRBD1. The length of the CDR3 is 13 residues. Trimming cost V 4 bases and J 8 bases; bases outside gene matches: 6. Germline lookup yields CDR1 MNHEY and CDR2 SVGAGI.

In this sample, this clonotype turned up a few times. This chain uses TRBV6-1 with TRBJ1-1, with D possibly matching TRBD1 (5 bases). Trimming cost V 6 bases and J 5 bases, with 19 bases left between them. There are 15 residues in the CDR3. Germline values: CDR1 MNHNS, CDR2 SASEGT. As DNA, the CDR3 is TGTGCCAGCAGCACCGGGGGAAAGCATATGACTGAAGCTTTCTTT. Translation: CASSTGGKHMTEAFF.

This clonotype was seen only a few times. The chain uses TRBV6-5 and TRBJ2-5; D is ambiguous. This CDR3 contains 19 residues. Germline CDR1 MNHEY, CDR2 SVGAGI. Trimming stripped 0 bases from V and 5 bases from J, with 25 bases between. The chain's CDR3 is CASSYSSRPQVQVKETQYF. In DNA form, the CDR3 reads TGTGCCAGCAGTTACTCTAGCCGCCCCCAAGTTCAGGTGAAGGAGACCCAGTACTTC.

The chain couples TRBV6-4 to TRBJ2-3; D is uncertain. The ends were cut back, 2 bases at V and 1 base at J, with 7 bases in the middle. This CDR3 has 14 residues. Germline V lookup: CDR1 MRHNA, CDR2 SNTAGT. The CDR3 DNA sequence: TGTGCCAGCAGTGACAACACCCGCACAGATACGCAGTATTTT. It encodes CASSDNTRTDTQYF.

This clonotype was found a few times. CDR3 in DNA: TGTGCCATCAGTGCTGGACAGTACTATGGCTACACCTTC. Encoded protein: CAISAGQYYGYTF. The chain is built from TRBV10-3 and TRBJ1-2, with a possible D match to TRBD1 (6 bases). Per germline, CDR1 ENHRY and CDR2 SYGVKD. V was clipped by 4 bases and J by 3 bases, with 9 bases between them. CDR3 size: 13 residues.

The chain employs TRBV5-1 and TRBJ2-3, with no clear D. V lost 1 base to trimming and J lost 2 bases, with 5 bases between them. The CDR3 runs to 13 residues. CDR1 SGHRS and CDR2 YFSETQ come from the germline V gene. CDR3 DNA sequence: TGCGCCAGCAGCTTGACTATCACAGATACGCAGTATTTT. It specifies CASSLTITDTQYF.

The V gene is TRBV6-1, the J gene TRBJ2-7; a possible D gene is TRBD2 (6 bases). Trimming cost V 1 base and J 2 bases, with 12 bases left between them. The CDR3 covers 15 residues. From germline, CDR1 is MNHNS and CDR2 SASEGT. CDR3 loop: CASSEVTGVPYEQYF. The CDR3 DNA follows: TGTGCCAGCAGTGAAGTGACGGGAGTCCCCTACGAGCAGTACTTC.

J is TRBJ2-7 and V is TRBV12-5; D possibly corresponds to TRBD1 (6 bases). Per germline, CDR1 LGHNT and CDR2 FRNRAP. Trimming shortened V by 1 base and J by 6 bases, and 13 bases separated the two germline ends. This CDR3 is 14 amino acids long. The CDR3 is CASGLATGLGEQYF. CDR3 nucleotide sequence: TGTGCTAGTGGTTTGGCCACAGGGTTGGGCGAGCAGTACTTC.

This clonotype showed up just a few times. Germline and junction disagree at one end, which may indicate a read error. This CDR3 reads CASSYPPRGNGQFF. CDR3 nucleotides: TGTGCCAGCAGTTACCCCCCCCGGGGTAATGGGCAGTTCTTC. V is TRBV6-2 or TRBV6-3 and J is TRBJ2-1; D might be TRBD2 (5 bases). Per the germline V gene, CDR1 is MNHEY and CDR2 is SVGEGT. The CDR3 loop spans 14 amino acids.

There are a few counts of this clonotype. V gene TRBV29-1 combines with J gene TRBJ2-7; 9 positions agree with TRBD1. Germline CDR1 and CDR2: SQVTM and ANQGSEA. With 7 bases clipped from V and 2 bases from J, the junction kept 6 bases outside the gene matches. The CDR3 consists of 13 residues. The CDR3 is CSARDRVTYEQYF. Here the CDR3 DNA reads TGCAGCGCCCGGGACAGGGTAACCTACGAGCAGTACTTC.

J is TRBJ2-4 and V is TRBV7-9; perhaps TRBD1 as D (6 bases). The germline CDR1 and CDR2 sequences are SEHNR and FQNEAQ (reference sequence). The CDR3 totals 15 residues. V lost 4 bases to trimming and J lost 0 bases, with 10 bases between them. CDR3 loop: CASSSNREAKNIQYF. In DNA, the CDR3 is TGTGCCAGCAGCTCGAACAGGGAAGCCAAAAACATTCAGTACTTC.